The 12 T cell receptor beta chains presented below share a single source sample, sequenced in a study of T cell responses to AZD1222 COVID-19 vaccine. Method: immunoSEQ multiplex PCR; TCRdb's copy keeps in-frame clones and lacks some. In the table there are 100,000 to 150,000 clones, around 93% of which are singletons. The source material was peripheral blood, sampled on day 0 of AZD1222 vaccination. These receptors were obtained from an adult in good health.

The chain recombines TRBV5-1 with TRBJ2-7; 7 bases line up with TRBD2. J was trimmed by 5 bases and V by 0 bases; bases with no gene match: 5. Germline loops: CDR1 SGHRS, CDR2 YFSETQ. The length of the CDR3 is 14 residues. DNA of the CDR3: TGCGCCAGCAGCTTGGGCGGGAGTTACAACGAGCAGTACTTC. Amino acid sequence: CASSLGGSYNEQYF. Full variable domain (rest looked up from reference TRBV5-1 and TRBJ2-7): KAGVTQTPRYLIKTRGQQVTLSCSPISGHRSVSWYQQTPGQGLQFLFEYFSETQRNKGNFPGRFSGRQFSNSRSEMNVSTLELGDSALYLCASSLGGSYNEQYFGPGTRLTVT.

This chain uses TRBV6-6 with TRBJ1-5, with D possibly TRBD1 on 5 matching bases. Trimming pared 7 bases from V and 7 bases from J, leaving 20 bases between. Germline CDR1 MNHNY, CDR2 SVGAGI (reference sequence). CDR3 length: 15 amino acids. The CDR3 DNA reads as TGTGCCAGCACCAGAATGGAGGGGTGGGGGCAGCCCCAGCATTTT. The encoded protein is CASTRMEGWGQPQHF.

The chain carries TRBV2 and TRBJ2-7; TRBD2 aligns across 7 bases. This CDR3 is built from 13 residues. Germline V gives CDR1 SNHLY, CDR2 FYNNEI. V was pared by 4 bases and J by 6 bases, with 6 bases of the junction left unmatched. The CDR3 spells CASSVSGTIEQYF. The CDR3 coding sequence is TGTGCCAGCAGTGTCAGCGGGACGATCGAGCAGTACTTC.

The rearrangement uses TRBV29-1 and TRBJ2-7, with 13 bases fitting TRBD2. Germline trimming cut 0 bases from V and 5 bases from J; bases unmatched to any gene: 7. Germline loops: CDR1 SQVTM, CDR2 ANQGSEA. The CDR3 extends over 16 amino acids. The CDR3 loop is CSVEDRTSGRRHEQYF. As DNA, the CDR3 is TGCAGCGTTGAAGACCGGACTAGCGGGAGACGACACGAGCAGTACTTC.

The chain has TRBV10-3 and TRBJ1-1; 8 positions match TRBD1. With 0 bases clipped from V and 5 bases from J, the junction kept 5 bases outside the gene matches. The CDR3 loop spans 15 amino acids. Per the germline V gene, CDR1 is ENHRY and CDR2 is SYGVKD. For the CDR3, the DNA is TGTGCCATCAGTGAGTCCCAGGGGGCAAGAACTGAAGCTTTCTTT. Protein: CAISESQGARTEAFF.

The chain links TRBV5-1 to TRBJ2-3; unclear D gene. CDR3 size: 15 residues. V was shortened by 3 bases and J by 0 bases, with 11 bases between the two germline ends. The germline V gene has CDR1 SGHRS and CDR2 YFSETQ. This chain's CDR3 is CASSYPDLSTDTQYF. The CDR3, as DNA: TGCGCCAGCAGCTATCCGGACCTAAGCACAGATACGCAGTATTTT.

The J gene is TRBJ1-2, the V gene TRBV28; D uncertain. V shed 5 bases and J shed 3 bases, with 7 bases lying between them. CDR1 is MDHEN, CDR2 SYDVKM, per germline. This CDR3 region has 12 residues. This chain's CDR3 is CASSPNDYGYTF. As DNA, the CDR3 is TGTGCCAGCAGTCCCAATGACTATGGCTACACCTTC.

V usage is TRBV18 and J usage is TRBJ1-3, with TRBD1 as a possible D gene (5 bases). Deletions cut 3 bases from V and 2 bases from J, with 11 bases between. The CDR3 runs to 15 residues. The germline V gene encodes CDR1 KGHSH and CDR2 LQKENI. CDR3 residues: CASSPGRGPGNTIYF. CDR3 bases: TGTGCCAGCTCACCGGGAAGGGGACCTGGAAACACCATATATTTT.

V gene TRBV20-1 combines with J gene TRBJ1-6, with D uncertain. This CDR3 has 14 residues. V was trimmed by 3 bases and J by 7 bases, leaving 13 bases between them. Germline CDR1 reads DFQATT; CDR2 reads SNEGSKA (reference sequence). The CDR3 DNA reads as TGCAGTGCTAGTTCCGGGGTTAGGAATTCACCCCTCCACTTT. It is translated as CSASSGVRNSPLHF.

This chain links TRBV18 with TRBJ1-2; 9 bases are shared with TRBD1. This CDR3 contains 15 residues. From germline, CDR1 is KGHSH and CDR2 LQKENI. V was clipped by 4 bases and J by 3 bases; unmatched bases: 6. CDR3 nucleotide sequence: TGTGCCAGCTCACAGGGACAGGGCAAGGACTATGGCTACACCTTC. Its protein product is CASSQGQGKDYGYTF.

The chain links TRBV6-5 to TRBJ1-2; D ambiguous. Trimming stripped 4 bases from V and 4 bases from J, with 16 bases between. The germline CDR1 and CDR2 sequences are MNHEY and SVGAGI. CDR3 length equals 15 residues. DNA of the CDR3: TGTGCCAGCAGTTTACGAAGCCCGATAACCTATGGCTACACCTTC. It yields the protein CASSLRSPITYGYTF.

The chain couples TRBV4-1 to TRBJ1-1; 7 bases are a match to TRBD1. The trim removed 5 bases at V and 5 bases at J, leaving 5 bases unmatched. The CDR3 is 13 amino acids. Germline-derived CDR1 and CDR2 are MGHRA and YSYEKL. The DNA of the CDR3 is TGCGCCAGCAGCTCCAGGGGGGGTACTGAAGCTTTCTTT. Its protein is CASSSRGGTEAFF.